These T cell receptor beta chains were read from a single sample in a study of shared clonotypes between healthy human individuals. The protocol was immunoSEQ multiplex PCR, while the TCRdb copy is restricted to in-frame clones and leaves out a portion. The sample holds a few million clones, 80% to 95% seen once. The sequencing sample was made of naive CD4+ T cells from PBMCs. The receptors shown here come from a man between 18 and 35 years old in good health. Some clones in this sample may be carry-over from other donors' samples. The CDR3 runs from the conserved cysteine through the conserved F or W. D genes are given only for firm matches. Where a row states a size, it is once, few, many or the class of an expanded clone; other rows omit it.

>.|TRBJ2-7|TRBD1|TRBV19
TGTGCCACTCGCCTAGGTAGACAGGGCGCCTACGAGCAGTACTTC
CATRLGRQGAYEQYF
>.|TRBJ2-7|.|TRBV5-3
TGTGCCAGAAGCTTTCTTAGGGCCACCTACGAGCAGTACTTC
CARSFLRATYEQYF
>once|TRBJ2-7|.|TRBV28
TGTGCCAGCATCGCTAAGACAGCTTACCACTTC
CASIAKTAYHF
>.|TRBJ1-1|.|TRBV19
TGTGCCAGTAGGGCTTCCCAGGGCATTTACACTGAAGCTTTCTTT
CASRASQGIYTEAFF
>once|TRBJ2-5|TRBD2|TRBV7-2
TGTGCCAGCAGCTTAGAATCCGGGACTAGCGGGAGGGGAGAGACCCAGTACTTC
CASSLESGTSGRGETQYF
>.|TRBJ1-2|.|TRBV12-2
TGTGCAAGTCGCCCTCCGGGACAGGGGGATTTTGATGACGGCGGCTACACCTTC
CASRPPGQGDFDDGGYTF
>few|TRBJ2-7|TRBD1|TRBV19
TGTGCCAGTAGTATCCTCGGGACAGGACCCTACGAGCAGTACTTC
CASSILGTGPYEQYF
>once|TRBJ2-4|TRBD1|TRBV19
TGTGCCAGTAGTACCCGGACAGGGGGCATCAAAAACATTCAGTACTTC
CASSTRTGGIKNIQYF
>.|TRBJ2-2|.|TRBV7-8
TGTGCCAGCAGCCCTCGGACAGCCGGGGAGCTGTTTTTT
CASSPRTAGELFF
>.|TRBJ1-1|.|TRBV18
TGTGCCAGCTCACCTAATCGGTTAGGCGGCACTGAAGCTTTCTTT
CASSPNRLGGTEAFF
>.|TRBJ2-3|.|TRBV7-2
TGTGCCAGCAGCTTGGGGACGGATACAGATACGCAGTATTTT
CASSLGTDTDTQYF
>.|TRBJ1-4|.|TRBV5-4
TGTGCCAGCAGCCTCCCCGGGGCGGAAAAACTGTTTTTT
CASSLPGAEKLFF
>.|TRBJ2-1|.|TRBV11-3
TGTGCCAGCAGCTCGGAAGGGAATCTCGCCTACAATGAGCAGTTCTTC
CASSSEGNLAYNEQFF
>.|TRBJ2-3|.|TRBV5-1
TGCGCCAGCAGCTGGGGGACAATTGCAGATACGCAGTATTTT
CASSWGTIADTQYF
>.|TRBJ2-6|.|TRBV5-1
TGCGCCAGCAGCTTAGGACTCTCTGGGGCCAACGTCCTGACTTTC
CASSLGLSGANVLTF
>.|TRBJ1-4|.|TRBV4-2
TGTGCCAGCAGCCCCCAAGGCCGGGAAAAACTGTTTTTT
CASSPQGREKLFF
>.|TRBJ1-1|.|TRBV7-9
TGTGCCAGCAGTCAAGGGGGTGCTCGAGCTTTCTTT
CASSQGGARAFF
>.|TRBJ2-3|TRBD1|TRBV7-3
TGTGCCAGCAGCCCTCAGGGGGCAGATACGCAGTATTTT
CASSPQGADTQYF
>.|TRBJ2-3|.|TRBV4-3
TGCGCCAGCAGCCAACTCCAGAGGGATACGCAGTATTTT
CASSQLQRDTQYF
>.|TRBJ2-7|TRBD1|TRBV7-9
TGTGCCAGCAGCTTCGGGACAGTTTACGAGCAGTACTTC
CASSFGTVYEQYF